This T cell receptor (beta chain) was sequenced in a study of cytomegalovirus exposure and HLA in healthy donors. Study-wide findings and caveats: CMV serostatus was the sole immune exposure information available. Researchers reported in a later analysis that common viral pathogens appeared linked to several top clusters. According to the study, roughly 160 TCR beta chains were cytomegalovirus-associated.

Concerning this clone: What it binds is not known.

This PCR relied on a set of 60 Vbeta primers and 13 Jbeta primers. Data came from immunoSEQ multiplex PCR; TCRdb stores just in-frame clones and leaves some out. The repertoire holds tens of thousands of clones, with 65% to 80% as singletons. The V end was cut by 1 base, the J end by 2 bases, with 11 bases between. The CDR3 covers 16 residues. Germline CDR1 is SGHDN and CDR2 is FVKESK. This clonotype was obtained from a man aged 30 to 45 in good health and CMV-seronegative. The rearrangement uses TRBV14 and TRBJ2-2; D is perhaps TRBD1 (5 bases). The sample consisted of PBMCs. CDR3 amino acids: CASSQVRGSNTGELFF. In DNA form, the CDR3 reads TGTGCCAGCAGCCAAGTTAGGGGATCCAACACCGGGGAGCTGTTTTTT.